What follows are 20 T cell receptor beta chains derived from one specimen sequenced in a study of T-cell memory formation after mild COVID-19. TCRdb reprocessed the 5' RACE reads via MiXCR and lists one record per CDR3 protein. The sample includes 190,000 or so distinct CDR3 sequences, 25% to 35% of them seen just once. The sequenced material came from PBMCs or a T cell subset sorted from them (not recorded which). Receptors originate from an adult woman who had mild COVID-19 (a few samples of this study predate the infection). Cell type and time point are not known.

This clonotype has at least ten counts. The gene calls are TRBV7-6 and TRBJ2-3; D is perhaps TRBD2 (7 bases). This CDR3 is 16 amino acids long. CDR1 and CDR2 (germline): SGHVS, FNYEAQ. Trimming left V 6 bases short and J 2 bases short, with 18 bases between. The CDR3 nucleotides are TGTGCCAGCAGGGCCGGGAAAGGGGGGGCCACAGATACGCAGTATTTT. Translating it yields CASRAGKGGATDTQYF.

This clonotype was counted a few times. In nucleotides, the CDR3 is TGTGCCAGCAGTCGACCGGGACTTCATACGCAGTATTTT. This sequence encodes CASSRPGLHTQYF. The chain combines TRBV2 with TRBJ2-3; possibly TRBD2 for D (6 bases). V shed 5 bases and J shed 7 bases, with 13 bases lying between them. Germline V gene lookup returns CDR1 SNHLY and CDR2 FYNNEI. The CDR3 sequence is 13 residues long.

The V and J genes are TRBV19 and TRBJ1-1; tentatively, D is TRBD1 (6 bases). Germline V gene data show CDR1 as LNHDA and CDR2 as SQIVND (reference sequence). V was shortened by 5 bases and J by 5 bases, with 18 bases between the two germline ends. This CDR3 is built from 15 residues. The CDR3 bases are TGTGCCAGTAGTGTATCCGGGACAATAAAGACTGAAGCTTTCTTT. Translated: CASSVSGTIKTEAFF.

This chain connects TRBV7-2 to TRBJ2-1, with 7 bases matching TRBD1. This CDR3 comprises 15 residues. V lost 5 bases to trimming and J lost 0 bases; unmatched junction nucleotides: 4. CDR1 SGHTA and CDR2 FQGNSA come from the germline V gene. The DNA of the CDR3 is TGTGCCAGCAGCCGACAGGGCGTCTCCTACAATGAGCAGTTCTTC. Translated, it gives CASSRQGVSYNEQFF.

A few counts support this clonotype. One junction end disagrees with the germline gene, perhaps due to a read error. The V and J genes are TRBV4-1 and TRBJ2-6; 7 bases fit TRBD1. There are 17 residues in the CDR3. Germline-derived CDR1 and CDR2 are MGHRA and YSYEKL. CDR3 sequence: CASSSRTGSSGANVLTF. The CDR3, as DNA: TGTGCCAGCAGCTCACGGACAGGTAGCTCTGGGGCCAACGTCCTGACTTTC.

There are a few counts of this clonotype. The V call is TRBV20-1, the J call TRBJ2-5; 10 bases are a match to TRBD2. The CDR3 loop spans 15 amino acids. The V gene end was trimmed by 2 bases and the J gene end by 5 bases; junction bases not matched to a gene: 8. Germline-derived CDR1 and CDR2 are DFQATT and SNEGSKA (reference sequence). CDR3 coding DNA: TGCAGTGCTAGATTGCTTCTAGCGGGAGTTGAGACCCAGTACTTC. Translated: CSARLLLAGVETQYF.

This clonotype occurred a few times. The CDR3 loop is CSAKTSGQGNTEAFF. The CDR3 DNA follows: TGCAGTGCTAAGACTTCGGGACAGGGGAACACTGAAGCTTTCTTT. The chain recombines TRBV20-1 with TRBJ1-1, with 9 bases fitting TRBD1. Germline CDR1 is DFQATT and CDR2 is SNEGSKA (reference sequence). V gave up 4 bases and J gave up 1 base; unmatched junction bases: 7. This CDR3 region has 15 residues.

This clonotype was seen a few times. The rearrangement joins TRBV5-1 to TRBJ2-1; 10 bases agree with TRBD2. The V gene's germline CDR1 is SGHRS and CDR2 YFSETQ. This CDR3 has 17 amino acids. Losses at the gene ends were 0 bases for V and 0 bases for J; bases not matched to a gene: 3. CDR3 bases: TGCGCCAGCAGCTTGGAGGCTAGCGGGAGCTCCTACAATGAGCAGTTCTTC. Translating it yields CASSLEASGSSYNEQFF.

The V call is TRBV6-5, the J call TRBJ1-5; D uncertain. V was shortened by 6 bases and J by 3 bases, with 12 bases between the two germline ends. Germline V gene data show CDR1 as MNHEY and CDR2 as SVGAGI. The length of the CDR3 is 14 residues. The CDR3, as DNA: TGTGCCAGCAGCACGGACGGTCCCAATCAGCCCCAGCATTTT. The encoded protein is CASSTDGPNQPQHF.

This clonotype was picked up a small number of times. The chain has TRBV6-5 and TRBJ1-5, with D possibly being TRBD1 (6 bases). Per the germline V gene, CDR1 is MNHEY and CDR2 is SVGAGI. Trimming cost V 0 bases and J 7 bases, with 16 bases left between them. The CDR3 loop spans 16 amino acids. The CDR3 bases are TGTGCCAGCAGTTACTCGAGGGGGGGAACAGGGCAGCCCCAGCATTTT. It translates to CASSYSRGGTGQPQHF.

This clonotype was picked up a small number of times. The DNA of the CDR3 is TGCAGCGCCCGCCCCACACAGGGCGAAGCTTTCTTT. Protein: CSARPTQGEAFF. V and J are TRBV29-1 and TRBJ1-1, with D perhaps TRBD1 (6 bases). V dropped 7 bases and J dropped 8 bases, with 17 bases sitting between them. The CDR3 has 12 residues. Germline loops: CDR1 SQVTM, CDR2 ANQGSEA.

DNA of the CDR3: TGTGCCAGCAGCGTAGCGGGGCTAGAGTTAGACGAGCAGTACTTC. Protein sequence: CASSVAGLELDEQYF. The gene calls are TRBV9 and TRBJ2-7; either TRBD1 or TRBD2 may supply D (5 bases each). CDR1 is SGDLS, CDR2 YYNGEE, per germline. Trimming took off 0 bases at V and 5 bases at J, with 15 bases between the two ends. CDR3 size: 15 residues.

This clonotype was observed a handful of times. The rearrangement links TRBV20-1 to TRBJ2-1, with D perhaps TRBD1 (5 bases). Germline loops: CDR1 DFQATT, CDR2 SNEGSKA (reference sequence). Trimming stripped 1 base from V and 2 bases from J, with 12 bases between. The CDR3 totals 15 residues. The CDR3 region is CSARGQGQAYNEQFF. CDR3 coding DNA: TGCAGTGCTAGAGGGCAGGGCCAAGCCTACAATGAGCAGTTCTTC.

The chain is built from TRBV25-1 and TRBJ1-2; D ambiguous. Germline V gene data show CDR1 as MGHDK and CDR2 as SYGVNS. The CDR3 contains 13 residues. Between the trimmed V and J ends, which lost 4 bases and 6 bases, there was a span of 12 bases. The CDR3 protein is CASSVGGLNGYTF. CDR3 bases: TGTGCCAGCAGTGTAGGCGGCCTAAATGGCTACACCTTC.

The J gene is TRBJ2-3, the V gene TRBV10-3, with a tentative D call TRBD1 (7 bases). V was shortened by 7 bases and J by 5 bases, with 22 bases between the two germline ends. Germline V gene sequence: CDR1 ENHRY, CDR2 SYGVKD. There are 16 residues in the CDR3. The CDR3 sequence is CAIKTNRQGGLDTQYF. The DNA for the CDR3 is TGTGCCATCAAGACTAACAGACAGGGAGGCCTAGATACGCAGTATTTT.

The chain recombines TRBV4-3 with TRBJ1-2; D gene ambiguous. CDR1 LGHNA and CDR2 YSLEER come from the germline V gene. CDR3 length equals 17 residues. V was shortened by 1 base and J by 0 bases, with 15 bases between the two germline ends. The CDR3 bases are TGCGCCAGCAGCCAAGTTCCTCAACAGACTTCTAACTATGGCTACACCTTC. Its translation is CASSQVPQQTSNYGYTF.

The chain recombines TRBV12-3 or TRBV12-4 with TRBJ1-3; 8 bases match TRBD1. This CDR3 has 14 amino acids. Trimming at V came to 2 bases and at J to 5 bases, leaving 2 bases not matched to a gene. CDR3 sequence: CASSLQGARNTIYF. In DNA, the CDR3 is TGTGCCAGCAGTTTACAGGGGGCACGAAACACCATATATTTT.

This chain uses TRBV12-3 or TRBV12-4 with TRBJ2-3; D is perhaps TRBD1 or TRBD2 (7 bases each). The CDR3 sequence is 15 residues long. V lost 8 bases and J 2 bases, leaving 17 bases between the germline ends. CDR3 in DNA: TGTGCCAGCGGCCCCAGGGGGAGGGACACAGATACGCAGTATTTT. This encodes CASGPRGRDTDTQYF.

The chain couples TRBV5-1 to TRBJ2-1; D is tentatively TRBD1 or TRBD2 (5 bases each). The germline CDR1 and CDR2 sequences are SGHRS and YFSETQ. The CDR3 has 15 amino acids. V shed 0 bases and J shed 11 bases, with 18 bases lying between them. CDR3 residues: CASSLGVGRDPKQFF. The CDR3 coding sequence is TGCGCCAGCAGCTTGGGGGTGGGACGGGACCCCAAGCAGTTCTTC.

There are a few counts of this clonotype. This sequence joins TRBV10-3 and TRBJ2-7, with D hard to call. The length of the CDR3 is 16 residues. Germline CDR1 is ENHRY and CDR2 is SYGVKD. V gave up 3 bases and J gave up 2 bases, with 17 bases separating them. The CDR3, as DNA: TGTGCCATCAGTGACCCGCAACATACCTCTACCTACGAGCAGTACTTC. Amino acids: CAISDPQHTSTYEQYF.